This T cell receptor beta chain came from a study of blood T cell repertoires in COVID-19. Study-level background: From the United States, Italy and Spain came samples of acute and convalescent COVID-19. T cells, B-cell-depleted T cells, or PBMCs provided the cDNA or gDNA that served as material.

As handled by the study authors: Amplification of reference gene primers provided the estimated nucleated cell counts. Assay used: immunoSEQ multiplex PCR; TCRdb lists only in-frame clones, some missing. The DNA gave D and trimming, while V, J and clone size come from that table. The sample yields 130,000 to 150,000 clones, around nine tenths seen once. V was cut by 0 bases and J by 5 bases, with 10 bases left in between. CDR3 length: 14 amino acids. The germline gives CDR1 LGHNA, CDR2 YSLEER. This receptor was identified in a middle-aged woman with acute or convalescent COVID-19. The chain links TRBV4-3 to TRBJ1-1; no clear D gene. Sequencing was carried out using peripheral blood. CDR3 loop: CASSQDQVRTEAFF. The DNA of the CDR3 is TGCGCCAGCAGCCAAGATCAGGTACGGACTGAAGCTTTCTTT.